This T cell receptor (beta chain) was sequenced in a study of T-cell reconstitution after alpha-beta-depleted transplantation in children. Findings and limits, study-wide: From newly produced T cells came most of the T-cell counts and diversity one year after transplant. Several hundred rapidly expanded clones from non-depleted graft cells reportedly supplied alpha-beta T cells about two months post-transplant. It was surviving recipient T cells and thymic progenitors that gave some patients high TCRbeta diversity at day 60.

In its sample, this clonotype was seen a few times. What it binds is not known. The authors prepared the TCRbeta library with unique molecular identifiers. Using its own MiXCR run on the PCR reads, TCRdb lists one record per CDR3 protein. The top ten clones hold approximately 30% of a sample with about 980,000 distinct CDR3 sequences, about 29% of them seen once. The CDR3 is made up of 13 amino acids. Trimming pared 5 bases from V and 0 bases from J, leaving 11 bases between. CDR1 DFQATT and CDR2 SNEGSKA come from the germline V gene (reference sequence). V is TRBV20-1 and J is TRBJ2-7, with D maybe TRBD2 (5 bases). This TCR was sampled from a boy less than two years old who had a stem cell transplant for SCID, so the T cells may come from the graft donor. The sample was PBMCs, mostly from graft donor cells, taken 360 days after TCRalphabeta/CD19-depleted stem cell transplant. The CDR3 is CSAEGRSSYEQYF. CDR3 DNA sequence: TGCAGTGCTGAGGGCAGGAGCTCCTACGAGCAGTACTTC.